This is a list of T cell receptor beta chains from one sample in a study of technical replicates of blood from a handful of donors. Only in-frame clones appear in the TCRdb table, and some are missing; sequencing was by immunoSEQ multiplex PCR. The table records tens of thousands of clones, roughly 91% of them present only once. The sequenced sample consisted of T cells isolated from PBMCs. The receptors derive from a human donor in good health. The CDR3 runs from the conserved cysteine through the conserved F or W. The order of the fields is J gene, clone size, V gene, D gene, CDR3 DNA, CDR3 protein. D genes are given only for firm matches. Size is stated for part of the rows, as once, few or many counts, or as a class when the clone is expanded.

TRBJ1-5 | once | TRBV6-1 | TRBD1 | TGTGCCAGCAGTGGACAGGGCTCCAATCAGCCCCAGCATTTT | CASSGQGSNQPQHF
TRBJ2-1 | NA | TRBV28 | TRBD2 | TGTGCCAGCAGCCTAGGGACTAGCGGGAGTAAACCGTTCTTC | CASSLGTSGSKPFF
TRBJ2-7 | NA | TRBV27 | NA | TGTGCCAGCACGGACCTCGGAGGCGAGCAGTACTTC | CASTDLGGEQYF
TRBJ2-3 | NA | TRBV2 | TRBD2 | TGTGCCAGCAGTGGTGCCGGACTAGCGATTAGCACAGATACGCAGTATTTT | CASSGAGLAISTDTQYF
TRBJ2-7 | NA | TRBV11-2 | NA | TGTGCCAGCAGCTCAGTTCTCTCCGAGCAGTACTTC | CASSSVLSEQYF
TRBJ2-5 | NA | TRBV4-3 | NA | TGCGCCAGCAGCCAAGATCTAGGGCGAAGGGAGAAGGAGACCCAGTACTTC | CASSQDLGRREKETQYF
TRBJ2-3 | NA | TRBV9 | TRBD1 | TGTGCCAGCAGCGTAGAAAGGGGGCTTGTAGATACGCAGTATTTT | CASSVERGLVDTQYF
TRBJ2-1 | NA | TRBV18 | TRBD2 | TGTGCCAGCTCACCACCTAGCGGGGGTACCTACAATGAGCAGTTCTTC | CASSPPSGGTYNEQFF
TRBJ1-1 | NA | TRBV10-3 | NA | TGTGCCATCAGAACGGGACTCCCGGACACTGAAGCTTTCTTT | CAIRTGLPDTEAFF
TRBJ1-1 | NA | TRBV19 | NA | TGTGCCAGTAGTCCAACCGGGACTGGGACTTTCTTT | CASSPTGTGTFF
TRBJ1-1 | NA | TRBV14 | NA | TGTGCCAGCAGCCAAGATAGTACGAAGACTGAAGCTTTCTTT | CASSQDSTKTEAFF
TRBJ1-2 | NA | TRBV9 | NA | TGTGCCAGCAGCGACCGGACAAGTGCCCACAACTATGGCTACACCTTC | CASSDRTSAHNYGYTF
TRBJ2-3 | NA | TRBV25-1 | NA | TGTGCCAGTTCCCCCGTAGTACTCTCTAGCACAGATACGCAGTATTTT | CASSPVVLSSTDTQYF
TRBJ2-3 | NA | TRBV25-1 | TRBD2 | TGTGCCAGCAGTGTTATAGCGGGAGATGGCGGTGCAGATACGCAGTATTTT | CASSVIAGDGGADTQYF
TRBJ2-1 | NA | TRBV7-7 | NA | TGTGCTAGCAGCCCGCCGATCGCAGGGAATGAGCAGTTCTTC | CASSPPIAGNEQFF
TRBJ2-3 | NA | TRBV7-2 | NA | TGTGCCAGCAGCTTAGCATACGCGGAGGCAGATACGCAGTATTTT | CASSLAYAEADTQYF
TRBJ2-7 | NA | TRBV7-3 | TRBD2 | TGTGCCAGCAGCCAGGGACTAGCGGGATACTACGAGCAGTACTTC | CASSQGLAGYYEQYF
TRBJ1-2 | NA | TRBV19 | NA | TGTGCCAGCCATTTTAAATCGAGACAGGTCTCCTATGGCTACACCTTC | CASHFKSRQVSYGYTF
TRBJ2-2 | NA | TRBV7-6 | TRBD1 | TGTGCCAGCAGCTCGACAGGGGGTACCGGGGAGCTGTTTTTT | CASSSTGGTGELFF
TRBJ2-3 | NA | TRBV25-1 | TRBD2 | TGTGCCAGCAGTGATTACCAGACTAGCGGGAGCACAGATACGCAGTATTTT | CASSDYQTSGSTDTQYF
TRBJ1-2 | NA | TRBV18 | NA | TGTGCCAGCTCACCACAAGACTCCACATTTTTAATCAACACCTTC | CASSPQDSTFLINTF
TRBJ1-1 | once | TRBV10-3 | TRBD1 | TGTGCCACCATCAGGGAAGGGGGCGGGACTGAAGCTTTCTTT | CATIREGGGTEAFF
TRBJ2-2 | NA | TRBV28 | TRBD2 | TGTGCCAGCAGTTATGCTAGCGGGGGCGGGGAGCTGTTTTTT | CASSYASGGGELFF
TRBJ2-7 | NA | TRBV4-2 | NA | TGTGCCAGCAGCCAAGCGGAGGACTACGAGCAGTACTTC | CASSQAEDYEQYF
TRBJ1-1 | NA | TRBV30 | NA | TGTGCCTGGAGTGTAAGAACGGACACTGAAGCTTTCTTT | CAWSVRTDTEAFF
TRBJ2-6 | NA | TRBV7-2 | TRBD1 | TGTGCCAGCAGCTTAGAGGGGACAGGGCCATCTGGGGCCAACGTCCTGACTTTC | CASSLEGTGPSGANVLTF
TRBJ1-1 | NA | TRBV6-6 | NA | TGTGCCAGCACCCTTCAAGGGGGGAACACTGAAGCTTTCTTT | CASTLQGGNTEAFF
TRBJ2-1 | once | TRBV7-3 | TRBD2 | TGTGCCAGCAGCTTTGGTGCGGCGGGAGGTAACAATGAGCAGTTCTTC | CASSFGAAGGNNEQFF
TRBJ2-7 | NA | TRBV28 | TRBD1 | TGTGCCAGCAGCCTACCATATAGACAGGGAAACGAGCAGTACTTC | CASSLPYRQGNEQYF
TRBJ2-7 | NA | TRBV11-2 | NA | TGTGCCAGCAGCTTGAACGGAGCCTACGAGCAGTACTTC | CASSLNGAYEQYF
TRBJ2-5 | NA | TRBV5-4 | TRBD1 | TGTGCCAGCAGCTTGCGCAGGGGGCTAGAGACCCAGTACTTC | CASSLRRGLETQYF
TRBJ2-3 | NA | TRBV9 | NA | TGTGCCAGCAGCGAGGGGGTTTTGGATACGCAGTATTTT | CASSEGVLDTQYF
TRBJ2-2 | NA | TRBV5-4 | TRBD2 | TGTGCCAGCAGGGCCGTTATGGCGGGAGGGCCCAACACCGGGGAGCTGTTTTTT | CASRAVMAGGPNTGELFF
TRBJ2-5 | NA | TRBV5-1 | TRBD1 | TGCGCCAGCAGCCGGACAGGGGGGCAAGAGACCCAGTACTTC | CASSRTGGQETQYF
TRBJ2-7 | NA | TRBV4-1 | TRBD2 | TGCGCCAGCAGCCAACTAGCGGGCCCCTACGAGCAGTACTTC | CASSQLAGPYEQYF
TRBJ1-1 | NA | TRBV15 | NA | TGTGCCTCCAGACTAAACAGGGAGAACACTGAAGCTTTCTTT | CASRLNRENTEAFF
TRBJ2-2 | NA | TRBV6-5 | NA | TGTGCCAGCAGTATAGCCCGGGTCGCCGGGGAGCTGTTTTTT | CASSIARVAGELFF
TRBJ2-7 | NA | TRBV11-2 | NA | TGTGCCAGCAGCTTCCTACGCGAGCAGTACTTC | CASSFLREQYF
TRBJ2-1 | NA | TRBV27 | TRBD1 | TGTGCCAGCAGTTTTAAGACAGGGGCCAGCTCCTACAATGAGCAGTTCTTC | CASSFKTGASSYNEQFF
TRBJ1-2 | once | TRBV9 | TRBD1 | TGTGCCAGCAGCGTAGACAATTGGGACAGGGGTGGCTACACCTTC | CASSVDNWDRGGYTF
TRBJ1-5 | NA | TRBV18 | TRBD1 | TGTGCCAGCTCCCGCGGGACAGCCTACAATCAGCCCCAGCATTTT | CASSRGTAYNQPQHF
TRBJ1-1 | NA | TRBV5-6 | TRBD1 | TGTGCCAGCAGACCGGGACAGGGGGCGACTGAAGCTTTCTTT | CASRPGQGATEAFF
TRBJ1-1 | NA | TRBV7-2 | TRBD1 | TGTGCCAGCAGCTTAGTCGGGGGACAGCCTGAAGCTTTCTTT | CASSLVGGQPEAFF
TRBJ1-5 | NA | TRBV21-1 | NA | TGTGCCAGCCCCCCCAGGGTGAAATATAGCAATCAGCCCCAGCATTTT | CASPPRVKYSNQPQHF
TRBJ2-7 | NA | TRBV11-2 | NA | TGTGCCAGCAGCTTAGTCATACAGACACTCGAGCAGTACTTC | CASSLVIQTLEQYF
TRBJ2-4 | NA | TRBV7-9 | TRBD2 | TGTGCCAGCAGCTTCCAGGCTAGCGGGGAAAACATTCAGTACTTC | CASSFQASGENIQYF
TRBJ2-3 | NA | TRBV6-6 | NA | TGTGCCAGCAGTTACCTGAGCACAGATACGCAGTATTTT | CASSYLSTDTQYF
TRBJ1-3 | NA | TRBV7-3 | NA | TGTGCCAGCAGCTTAAGTCCGTCTGGAAACACCATATATTTT | CASSLSPSGNTIYF